This TCR beta chain emerged from a study of beta chain features in type 1 diabetes. Study background: Comparable age, gender and cell yields were observed in patients relative to healthy donors.

Whole-study findings and limits: People with Type 1 diabetes carried modestly yet significantly shorter TCRB CDR3s in all four CD4+ subsets. There were fewer insertions and more deletions at the VDJ junctions of type 1 diabetes patients. Naive, central memory and Treg TCRB repertoires seemed to resemble each other more closely in patients than they did in healthy donors.

Naive, central memory, regulatory and stem cell-like memory cells within the CD4+ compartment were sorted using CD45RO/CCR7/CD25/CD127/CD95/CD27. The investigators reverse transcribed all of the isolated RNA, so they sequenced expressed TCRB transcripts. The data were produced by immunoSEQ multiplex PCR, yet TCRdb's version contains in-frame clones alone and is incomplete. The profile shows 250,000 or so clones, 20% of them singletons. As regards this clone: Its antigen is unidentified.

This CDR3 contains 14 residues. Per germline, CDR1 MDHEN and CDR2 SYDVKM. Trimming shortened V by 3 bases and J by 10 bases, and 16 bases separated the two germline ends. The rearrangement links TRBV28 to TRBJ2-1; D gene ambiguous. The specimen sequenced was naive CD4+ T cells from blood. This clonotype originated in a middle-aged woman with type 1 diabetes. The CDR3 spells CASSFPTARLEQFF. The CDR3 region has the DNA TGTGCCAGCAGTTTTCCGACTGCCCGTCTCGAGCAGTTCTTC.